These 32 T cell receptor beta chains were sequenced from one sample in a study of neurological immune-mediated disorders. TCRdb used MiXCR to reprocess the 5' RACE reads, holding one entry per CDR3 protein. The sample shows around 41,000 distinct CDR3 sequences, 14% of them seen only once. The sequenced sample was CD4+ T cells from blood. These receptors all come from a woman in her sixties or seventies with HTLV-1-associated myelopathy (HAM/TSP).

In this sample, this clonotype turned up many times. The CDR3 loop is CASSQEQESSGNTIYF. For the CDR3, the DNA is TGCGCCAGCAGCCAAGAACAGGAGAGCTCTGGAAACACCATATATTTT. This chain joins TRBV4-1 and TRBJ1-3; a possible D gene is TRBD1 (5 bases). The length of the CDR3 is 16 residues. Trimming left V 0 bases short and J 0 bases short, with 9 bases between. CDR1 and CDR2 from the germline V gene are MGHRA and YSYEKL.

This clonotype was recorded many times. At one end the junction does not follow the germline gene, possibly because of a read error. The chain uses TRBV7-7 and TRBJ2-5, with 8 nucleotides matching TRBD1. The CDR3 sequence is 13 residues long. Germline CDR1 SSHAT, CDR2 FNYEAQ (reference sequence). CDR3 nucleotide sequence: TGTGCTAGCACCTCAGGACAGGGACAGACCCAGTACTTC. Residues: CASTSGQGQTQYF.

Many counts were recorded for this clonotype. The CDR3 reads CASSPGQRNNEQFF. The CDR3, as DNA: TGTGCCAGCAGCCCGGGACAGCGAAACAATGAGCAGTTCTTC. The chain employs TRBV13 and TRBJ2-1; 7 nucleotides agree with TRBD1. Germline CDR1 PRHDT, CDR2 FYEKMQ (reference sequence). The length of the CDR3 is 14 residues. Trimming removed 5 bases from V and 5 bases from J; junction bases left unmatched: 6.

The chain links TRBV5-1 to TRBJ2-2, with D perhaps matching TRBD1 (5 bases). V was shortened by 0 bases and J by 0 bases, with 6 bases between the two germline ends. Germline assignment: CDR1 SGHRS and CDR2 YFSETQ. This CDR3 is 15 amino acids long. The CDR3 sequence is CASSLGTSNTGELFF. In DNA, the CDR3 is TGCGCCAGCAGCTTGGGGACATCGAACACCGGGGAGCTGTTTTTT.

Many counts were recorded for this clonotype. The V gene is TRBV5-4, the J gene TRBJ2-3; tentative D call: TRBD2 (5 bases). Looked up from germline, CDR1 is SGHNT and CDR2 is YYREEE (reference sequence). The V and J ends lost 6 bases and 8 bases respectively, with 10 bases between them. CDR3 length: 11 residues. The CDR3 loop is CASTNRGTQYF. The DNA of the CDR3 is TGTGCCAGCACCAACCGGGGTACGCAGTATTTT.

The sample holds many counts of this clonotype. The chain carries TRBV7-9 and TRBJ1-1, with a tentative D call TRBD1 (5 bases). V was trimmed by 5 bases and J by 8 bases, leaving 18 bases between them. This CDR3 has 14 residues. Looked up from germline, CDR1 is SEHNR and CDR2 is FQNEAQ (reference sequence). CDR3: CASSLDSPLMEAFF. DNA for the CDR3: TGTGCCAGCAGCCTCGACAGCCCCCTAATGGAAGCTTTCTTT. The complete variable domain, with remaining parts taken from reference TRBV7-9 and TRBJ1-1, reads DTGVSQNPRHKITKRGQNVTFRCDPISEHNRLYWYRQTLGQGPEFLTYFQNEAQLEKSRLLSDRFSAERPKGSFSTLEIQRTEQGDSAMYLCASSLDSPLMEAFFGQGTRLTVV.

This clonotype appeared many times. The chain has TRBV5-1 and TRBJ1-1; tentative D call: TRBD1 (6 bases). Germline CDR1 SGHRS, CDR2 YFSETQ. The CDR3 contains 17 residues. The ends were cut back, 0 bases at V and 5 bases at J, with 20 bases in the middle. CDR3 nucleotide sequence: TGCGCCAGCAGCTTGGTGTTGGGGGCTGGGGAGTGGACTGAAGCTTTCTTT. This sequence encodes CASSLVLGAGEWTEAFF.

This clonotype was observed at least ten times. V and J are TRBV20-1 and TRBJ1-2; D uncertain. The CDR3 runs to 14 residues. The germline CDR1 and CDR2 sequences are DFQATT and SNEGSKA (reference sequence). V was pared by 3 bases and J by 5 bases, with 16 bases between. The CDR3 bases are TGCAGTGCTAGTCGGAGGGAAGGAAAGTATGGCTACACCTTC. This codes for CSASRREGKYGYTF.

In its sample, this clonotype was seen many times. The chain is built from TRBV18 and TRBJ2-1; 14 nucleotides agree with TRBD2. V gave up 3 bases and J gave up 15 bases; unmatched junction bases: 7. This CDR3 has 14 amino acids. Germline CDR1 and CDR2: KGHSH and LQKENI. The CDR3 loop is CASSPTSGGGLSFF. CDR3 bases: TGTGCCAGCTCACCGACTAGCGGGGGGGGCCTCTCGTTCTTC.

This clonotype was detected ten times or more. J is TRBJ1-2 and V is TRBV20-1, with D perhaps TRBD1 (5 bases). The V end lost 4 bases, the J end lost 6 bases, and 9 bases lay between the germline ends. There are 11 residues in the CDR3. Germline V CDR1 and CDR2: DFQATT, SNEGSKA (reference sequence). The CDR3, as DNA: TGCAGTGCTATCAGGGTGGATGGCTACACCTTC. It codes for CSAIRVDGYTF.

This clonotype appeared many times. The chain joins TRBV7-8 to TRBJ2-7, with 10 nucleotides matching TRBD1. CDR1 is SGHVS, CDR2 FQNEAQ, per germline. V gave up 5 bases and J gave up 3 bases; unmatched junction bases: 7. The CDR3 covers 15 residues. The CDR3 DNA follows: TGTGCCAGCAGCCCCTTTTGGGACAGGGGCTACGAGCAGTACTTC. Its translation is CASSPFWDRGYEQYF.

This clonotype was seen repeatedly, ten times or more. The CDR3: CSGTSGYNEQFF. The CDR3 region has the DNA TGCAGCGGGACTAGCGGTTACAATGAGCAGTTCTTC. This chain connects TRBV20-1 to TRBJ2-1; 11 bases map to TRBD2. This CDR3 contains 12 residues. Germline V gene lookup returns CDR1 DFQATT and CDR2 SNEGSKA (reference sequence).

This clonotype was recorded many times. The rearrangement joins TRBV19 to TRBJ1-5, with D perhaps matching TRBD1 (6 bases). Per the germline V gene, CDR1 is LNHDA and CDR2 is SQIVND (reference sequence). This CDR3 spans 15 amino acids. Trimming stripped 6 bases from V and 6 bases from J, with 18 bases between. The CDR3 bases are TGTGCCAGTAGCTCAGGGGATTGGATTTTTCAGCCCCAGCATTTT. This gives the protein CASSSGDWIFQPQHF.

This rearrangement joins TRBV12-3 or TRBV12-4 to TRBJ1-2, with D perhaps matching TRBD1 (5 bases). The CDR3 is 15 residues long. Trimming removed 1 base at V and 8 bases at J, with 17 bases between. CDR3 loop: CASSLGQGRLEGYTF. In nucleotides, the CDR3 is TGTGCCAGCAGTTTAGGGCAGGGCCGACTGGAAGGCTACACCTTC.

This clonotype has at least ten counts. V and J are TRBV15 and TRBJ1-4; the match to TRBD1 covers 9 bases. The CDR3 extends over 15 amino acids. V trimming: 5 bases; J trimming: 14 bases; junction bases outside the gene matches: 15. CDR1 LNHNV and CDR2 YYDKDF come from the germline V gene (reference sequence). As DNA, the CDR3 is TGTGCCACCAGCGGACCGGGACAGGGTCGTCGAAATCTGTTTTTT. As protein: CATSGPGQGRRNLFF.

In its sample, this clonotype was seen many times. CDR3: CASSLWRGDLTSTDTQYF. The CDR3 bases are TGCGCCAGCAGCTTGTGGCGGGGGGACCTAACTAGCACAGATACGCAGTATTTT. The chain links TRBV5-1 to TRBJ2-3; TRBD2 matches at 8 bases. V was pared by 1 base and J by 0 bases, with 10 bases of the junction left unmatched. CDR3 size: 18 residues. Germline V gene data show CDR1 as SGHRS and CDR2 as YFSETQ.

This clonotype was seen ten or more times. CDR3: CASSLRGAPYNEQFF. CDR3 coding DNA: TGTGCCAGCAGTTTGCGGGGGGCCCCCTACAATGAGCAGTTCTTC. V usage is TRBV12-3 or TRBV12-4 and J usage is TRBJ2-1; 8 nucleotides agree with TRBD2. The J segment lost 2 bases and the V segment lost 3 bases, leaving 3 bases of the junction unmatched. The CDR3 runs 15 residues.

This clonotype came up many times. V is TRBV4-1 and J is TRBJ1-3; D gene uncertain. V shed 4 bases and J shed 0 bases, with 10 bases lying between them. The CDR3 covers 15 residues. Looked up from germline, CDR1 is MGHRA and CDR2 is YSYEKL. CDR3 bases: TGCGCCAGCAGCCTACGCCACGACTCTGGAAACACCATATATTTT. Amino acid sequence: CASSLRHDSGNTIYF.

V and J are TRBV24-1 and TRBJ2-2, with 10 bases identical to TRBD1. This CDR3 spans 16 amino acids. CDR1 and CDR2 from the germline V gene are KGHDR and SFDVKD. J lost 5 bases, V lost 4 bases, and 6 bases had no gene match. The CDR3 sequence: CATSETGGGKTGELFF. Written as DNA, the CDR3 is TGTGCCACCAGTGAGACAGGGGGCGGTAAAACCGGGGAGCTGTTTTTT.

V is TRBV7-3 and J is TRBJ2-7, with 9 bases aligning to TRBD2. The V gene's germline CDR1 is SGHTA and CDR2 FQGTGA. V was clipped by 5 bases and J by 3 bases; unmatched bases: 11. The CDR3 extends over 16 amino acids. CDR3 sequence (DNA): TGTGCCAGCAGCCCTCGCGGGGGGGGGGACAGCTACGAGCAGTACTTC. This translates into CASSPRGGGDSYEQYF.

This clonotype was seen at least ten times. The rearrangement uses TRBV29-1 and TRBJ1-1; no clear D. The CDR3 loop spans 13 amino acids. Trimming stripped 4 bases from V and 1 base from J, with 10 bases between. Per germline, CDR1 SQVTM and CDR2 ANQGSEA. The CDR3 DNA follows: TGCAGCGTTGCGCGGGAGAGGAACACTGAAGCTTTCTTT. Translated, it gives CSVARERNTEAFF.

The chain combines TRBV20-1 with TRBJ2-5; D possibly corresponds to TRBD2 (5 bases). This CDR3 has 12 residues. Germline CDR1 DFQATT, CDR2 SNEGSKA (reference sequence). V lost 3 bases, J lost 5 bases, and 10 bases lay in between. CDR3 bases: TGCAGTGCTAGTGAGGGAGAGGAGACCCAGTACTTC. Protein sequence: CSASEGEETQYF.

CDR3 coding DNA: TGTGCCAGCAGTCCCTGGGGCTCCAATCAGCCCCAGCATTTT. Amino acids: CASSPWGSNQPQHF. The V gene is TRBV12-3 or TRBV12-4, the J gene TRBJ1-5, with D maybe TRBD1 (5 bases). This CDR3 spans 14 amino acids. V lost 5 bases and J lost 3, with 11 bases in between.

Concerning this clonotype: It is unclear where the CDR3 begins or ends on the DNA, so no DNA is shown, and the CDR3 is as TCRdb lists it. The chain couples TRBV7-2 to TRBJ2-7; TRBD2, the D gene given by the table, was not confirmed from the DNA. Germline loops: CDR1 SGHTA, CDR2 FQGNSA. The CDR3 spans 21 residues, counting both ends. CDR3 sequence: CASSFYICSAIRTSGNYEQYF.

This clonotype was recorded at least ten times. The chain links TRBV12-3 or TRBV12-4 to TRBJ1-2; 9 bases match TRBD1. This CDR3 is built from 12 residues. Trimming took 5 bases from V and 7 from J; bases not matched to a gene: 2. The CDR3 loop is CASSGDRVGYTF. For the CDR3, the DNA is TGTGCCAGCAGTGGGGACAGGGTTGGCTACACCTTC.

In this sample, this clonotype turned up many times. J is TRBJ2-3 and V is TRBV20-1; TRBD2 is a possible D gene (6 bases). V was clipped by 6 bases and J by 1 base, with 17 bases between them. This CDR3 has 15 amino acids. Germline V gene lookup returns CDR1 DFQATT and CDR2 SNEGSKA (reference sequence). The CDR3 coding sequence is TGCAGTGCCCCACCGAGCGGCGGGGGCACAGATACGCAGTATTTT. This sequence encodes CSAPPSGGGTDTQYF.

This clonotype was counted many times. The V gene is TRBV15, the J gene TRBJ1-1, with 12 nucleotides matching TRBD1. Germline values: CDR1 LNHNV, CDR2 YYDKDF (reference sequence). This CDR3 has 18 residues. Losses at the gene ends were 0 bases for V and 4 bases for J; bases not matched to a gene: 9. This CDR3 reads CATSRDFGTGGRGTEAFF. The CDR3 nucleotides read TGTGCCACCAGCAGAGATTTCGGGACAGGGGGCCGGGGCACTGAAGCTTTCTTT.

This clonotype was detected ten times or more. The rearrangement joins TRBV3-1 to TRBJ2-7, with D possibly TRBD2 on 5 matching bases. The germline CDR1 and CDR2 sequences are LGHDT and YNNKEL (reference sequence). V gave up 3 bases and J gave up 0 bases, with 6 bases separating them. This CDR3 comprises 13 residues. The CDR3 DNA is TGTGCCAGCAGCCAGGGGAGCTCCTACGAGCAGTACTTC. Its translation: CASSQGSSYEQYF.

This clonotype is judged medium-sized. The rearrangement joins TRBV5-1 to TRBJ1-1, with D unclear. The germline V gene encodes CDR1 SGHRS and CDR2 YFSETQ. The ends were cut back, 0 bases at V and 1 base at J, with 7 bases in the middle. CDR3 length: 14 residues. The CDR3 DNA reads TGCGCCAGCAGCTTGGACGGAGGGAACACTGAAGCTTTCTTT. Translated, it gives CASSLDGGNTEAFF. Full variable domain (outside the CDR3, taken from reference TRBV5-1 and TRBJ1-1): KAGVTQTPRYLIKTRGQQVTLSCSPISGHRSVSWYQQTPGQGLQFLFEYFSETQRNKGNFPGRFSGRQFSNSRSEMNVSTLELGDSALYLCASSLDGGNTEAFFGQGTRLTVV.

This clonotype has ten or more counts. The chain is built from TRBV5-1 and TRBJ2-2; D is perhaps TRBD2 (6 bases). This CDR3 comprises 15 residues. V was cut by 2 bases and J by 6 bases, with 14 bases left in between. Germline assignment: CDR1 SGHRS and CDR2 YFSETQ. The CDR3 is CASSFSLAGAGELFF. The CDR3 DNA sequence: TGCGCCAGCAGCTTCTCACTAGCCGGGGCCGGGGAGCTGTTTTTT.

V gene TRBV5-1 combines with J gene TRBJ2-1; 10 nucleotides match TRBD2. This CDR3 comprises 16 residues. The ends lost 7 bases at V and 4 bases at J; junction bases unmatched: 11. The germline V gene encodes CDR1 SGHRS and CDR2 YFSETQ. The CDR3 loop reads CASGERGGSSYNEQFF. Here the CDR3 DNA reads TGCGCCAGCGGCGAGCGGGGGGGCAGCTCATACAATGAGCAGTTCTTC.

This clonotype was observed many times. This rearrangement joins TRBV7-6 to TRBJ2-1, with D tentatively TRBD1 (5 bases). The CDR3 has 13 residues. Per germline, CDR1 SGHVS and CDR2 FNYEAQ. Trimming took 1 base from V and 9 from J, leaving 10 bases between them. The CDR3 sequence is CASSLVQGGEQFF. The CDR3 DNA reads as TGTGCCAGCAGCTTAGTGCAGGGCGGTGAGCAGTTCTTC. The entire variable domain, with the rest obtained from reference TRBV7-6 and TRBJ2-1, is as follows: GAGVSQSPRYKVTKRGQDVALRCDPISGHVSLYWYRQALGQGPEFLTYFNYEAQQDKSGLPNDRFSAERPEGSISTLTIQRTEQRDSAMYRCASSLVQGGEQFFGPGTRLTVL.